The sequence of this T cell receptor (beta chain) was determined in a study of neoadjuvant anti-PD-1 for oral cavity cancer. As for the study in general: Around day 43, patients without progression received a fourth nivolumab dose before surgery.

Clones were read by immunoSEQ multiplex PCR, and TCRdb kept only the in-frame ones, dropping some. The repertoire includes about 9,500 clones, just over 65% of them detected once, and around 4% sits in the top ten. Stated time point: after neoadjuvant nivolumab, at surgical resection. This CDR3 has 15 amino acids. Trimming cost V 6 bases and J 0 bases, with 12 bases left between them. CDR1 is LGHNA and CDR2 is YNFKEQ in the germline V gene. The sequence derives from a person aged 40 to 85 with oral cavity squamous cell carcinoma. The genes are TRBV4-2 and TRBJ2-1; D unclear. The starting material was PBMCs, obtained after nivolumab (anti-PD-1) treatment. This chain's CDR3 is CASSGLSSSYNEQFF. The CDR3 DNA reads as TGTGCCAGCAGTGGTCTATCAAGCTCCTACAATGAGCAGTTCTTC.